This TCR beta chain was sequenced during a study of T cells after posttransplantation cyclophosphamide. Whole-study results and caveats: Donor CD8+ memory clones often dominated recipient blood repertoires at later times. Skin or GI-infiltrating T cells shared few TRB sequences with blood. After PTCy, TRB diversity resembled that of CNI/methotrexate controls.

This clone was seen ten or more times. Its antigen is not known. This related bone marrow graft donor gave peripheral blood on the day of marrow donation. TCRdb keeps only in-frame clones here, not all; method: immunoSEQ multiplex PCR. The sample presents under 25,000 clones, none singletons. The receptor was isolated from an older woman in good health, CMV-negative, and a related stem cell transplant donor. The sample was PBMCs.

CDR3 in amino acids: CAMGQGFTYEQYF. The CDR3 DNA reads as TGTGCCATGGGACAGGGATTCACCTACGAGCAGTACTTC. This sequence joins TRBV10-3 and TRBJ2-7; 9 bases map to TRBD1. The CDR3 is 13 amino acids. V shed 9 bases and J 2 bases; nucleotides not matched to a gene: 5. Germline CDR1 is ENHRY and CDR2 is SYGVKD.